This entry lists 32 T cell receptor beta chains sequenced from one sample in a study of blood T cell repertoires in COVID-19. Only in-frame clones appear in the TCRdb table, and some are missing; sequencing was by immunoSEQ multiplex PCR. The data contain around 310,000 clones, around nine tenths of them seen just once; the ten biggest clones take up roughly a tenth. Specimen: PBMCs or T cells enriched from blood (not recorded which). Every receptor here comes from a woman aged 25 to 39 who had recovered from COVID-19.

A single count supports this clone. This chain joins TRBV6-5 and TRBJ1-2, with D perhaps matching TRBD1 (5 bases). The CDR3 contains 15 residues. V lost 0 bases to trimming and J lost 4 bases, with 12 bases between them. Germline values: CDR1 MNHEY, CDR2 SVGAGI. The CDR3 spells CASSYSSGDGYGYTF. The CDR3 DNA reads TGTGCCAGCAGTTACTCTTCGGGGGATGGCTATGGCTACACCTTC.

V usage is TRBV29-1 and J usage is TRBJ1-2, with 8 bases matching TRBD1. The CDR3 covers 13 residues. The ends lost 6 bases at V and 4 bases at J; junction bases unmatched: 7. Germline V lookup: CDR1 SQVTM, CDR2 ANQGSEA. CDR3 coding DNA: TGCAGCGTAGGACAGGGTTGGAGCTATGGCTACACCTTC. This translates into CSVGQGWSYGYTF.

This clone was detected ten times or more. This chain joins TRBV6-1 and TRBJ2-3; TRBD2 agrees at 9 bases. V shed 0 bases and J 4 bases; nucleotides not matched to a gene: 2. The germline CDR1 and CDR2 sequences are MNHNS and SASEGT. This CDR3 spans 15 amino acids. Here the CDR3 DNA reads TGTGCCAGCAGTGAAGCTAGCGGGAGCCCAGATACGCAGTATTTT. Amino acids: CASSEASGSPDTQYF.

This clone occurred a few times. This rearrangement joins TRBV5-1 to TRBJ2-7, with 8 bases that match TRBD1. The CDR3 loop spans 15 amino acids. V dropped 2 bases and J dropped 9; count of bases not matched to a gene: 13. In germline, CDR1 is SGHRS, CDR2 YFSETQ. CDR3 sequence: CASSFLDRDPTWQYF. The DNA of the CDR3 is TGCGCCAGCAGCTTCCTGGACAGGGACCCTACGTGGCAGTACTTC. Full variable domain (missing parts from reference TRBV5-1 and TRBJ2-7): KAGVTQTPRYLIKTRGQQVTLSCSPISGHRSVSWYQQTPGQGLQFLFEYFSETQRNKGNFPGRFSGRQFSNSRSEMNVSTLELGDSALYLCASSFLDRDPTWQYFGPGTRLTVT.

This chain links TRBV21-1 with TRBJ2-3; the table's D gene call, TRBD1, was not cross checked with the DNA. TRBV21-1 constitutes a pseudogene. The CDR3 extends over 17 amino acids. The CDR3 sequence: CASSIRDILTQTDTQYF. The DNA of the CDR3 is TGTGCCAGCAGCATCAGAGATATACTTACACAGACAGATACGCAGTATTTT.

This chain uses TRBV7-2 with TRBJ2-5; D uncertain. In germline, CDR1 is SGHTA, CDR2 FQGNSA. The length of the CDR3 is 15 residues. V gave up 1 base and J gave up 5 bases, with 14 bases separating them. DNA of the CDR3: TGTGCCAGCAGCTTAGGTGTTAGCCCTTCGGAGACCCAGTACTTC. Translated, it gives CASSLGVSPSETQYF. Complete variable domain (other parts from reference TRBV7-2 and TRBJ2-5): GAGVSQSPSNKVTEKGKDVELRCDPISGHTALYWYRQSLGQGLEFLIYFQGNSAPDKSGLPSDRFSAERTGGSVSTLTIQRTQQEDSAVYLCASSLGVSPSETQYFGPGTRLLVL.

This clone was seen a single time. V gene TRBV10-3 combines with J gene TRBJ2-5; D remains ambiguous. The CDR3 is made up of 14 amino acids. CDR1 and CDR2 from the germline V gene are ENHRY and SYGVKD. V gave up 0 bases and J gave up 2 bases, with 7 bases separating them. Here the CDR3 reads CAISESAVQETQYF. The CDR3 DNA is TGTGCCATCAGTGAGTCTGCAGTTCAAGAGACCCAGTACTTC.

J is TRBJ2-3 and V is TRBV28, with D hard to call. V lost 3 bases, J lost 2 bases, and 15 bases lay in between. The CDR3 is made up of 16 amino acids. Germline CDR1 MDHEN, CDR2 SYDVKM. CDR3 nucleotides: TGTGCCAGCAGTTTTTCACAGTCAATTTTCACAGATACGCAGTATTTT. This codes for CASSFSQSIFTDTQYF.

The DNA of the CDR3 is TGTGCCAGCAGCCGACAAAATCAGCCCCAGCATTTT. Protein sequence: CASSRQNQPQHF. The chain recombines TRBV7-8 with TRBJ1-5; D gene unclear. V was shortened by 5 bases and J by 4 bases, with 6 bases between the two germline ends. Germline V CDR1 and CDR2: SGHVS, FQNEAQ. The CDR3 covers 12 residues.

This sequence joins TRBV19 and TRBJ2-1; 11 nucleotides align to TRBD2. From germline, CDR1 is LNHDA and CDR2 SQIVND (reference sequence). CDR3 size: 15 residues. J lost 9 bases, V lost 3 bases, and 7 bases had no gene match. The CDR3 DNA is TGTGCCAGTAGTATCTACCAGGGACTAGCGGTTGAGCAGTTCTTC. Translating gives CASSIYQGLAVEQFF.

The chain recombines TRBV27 with TRBJ1-2; possible D gene TRBD1, 6 bases. The CDR3 consists of 18 residues. V was clipped by 3 bases and J by 4 bases, with 24 bases between them. Germline assignment: CDR1 MNHEY and CDR2 SMNVEV (reference sequence). The CDR3 DNA follows: TGTGCCAGCAGTTTCCTTACAAGACTGGGCAAAGGGGGCTATGGCTACACCTTC. Amino acids: CASSFLTRLGKGGYGYTF.

This chain uses TRBV9 with TRBJ2-3; 13 bases are shared with TRBD2. This CDR3 has 17 residues. V lost 4 bases and J lost 3; bases outside the gene matches: 8. Germline V CDR1 and CDR2: SGDLS, YYNGEE. CDR3 sequence reads: CASSPTSGRAVTDTQYF. The DNA for the CDR3 is TGTGCCAGCAGCCCTACTAGCGGGAGGGCCGTGACAGATACGCAGTATTTT.

The CDR3 bases are TGTGCCAGCAGTCCGACAGGGAGCTCCTATAATTCACCCCTCCACTTT. It translates to CASSPTGSSYNSPLHF. The genes are TRBV27 and TRBJ1-6; 7 positions agree with TRBD1. In germline, CDR1 is MNHEY, CDR2 SMNVEV (reference sequence). The V and J ends lost 5 bases and 0 bases, in that order; junction bases with no gene match: 4. This CDR3 region has 16 residues.

The chain links TRBV7-2 to TRBJ2-7; D perhaps matches TRBD2 (5 bases). Looked up from germline, CDR1 is SGHTA and CDR2 is FQGNSA. Trimming removed 5 bases from V and 7 bases from J, with 15 bases in between. The CDR3 spans 13 residues. In DNA form, the CDR3 reads TGTGCCAGCAGCGAGTTGAGGGTTCGGGAGCAGTACTTC. This translates into CASSELRVREQYF.

V gene TRBV20-1 combines with J gene TRBJ2-2; TRBD2 matches at 7 bases. This CDR3 has 16 amino acids. V trimming: 3 bases; J trimming: 4 bases; junction bases outside the gene matches: 11. Germline-derived CDR1 and CDR2 are DFQATT and SNEGSKA (reference sequence). The CDR3 protein is CSASKAGADSTGELFF. The DNA for the CDR3 is TGCAGTGCTAGTAAGGCGGGAGCGGATAGCACCGGGGAGCTGTTTTTT.

The chain is built from TRBV28 and TRBJ1-4, with D possibly matching TRBD1 (6 bases). The CDR3 loop spans 17 amino acids. V was clipped by 4 bases and J by 8 bases, with 23 bases between them. From germline, CDR1 is MDHEN and CDR2 SYDVKM. CDR3 in amino acids: CASSSPPNRDWGEKLFF. DNA for the CDR3: TGTGCCAGCAGTTCCCCCCCTAACAGGGATTGGGGGGAAAAACTGTTTTTT. The full variable domain, with the rest looked up from reference TRBV28 and TRBJ1-4, is DVKVTQSSRYLVKRTGEKVFLECVQDMDHENMFWYRQDPGLGLRLIYFSYDVKMKEKGDIPEGYSVSREKKERFSLILESASTNQTSMYLCASSSPPNRDWGEKLFFGSGTQLSVL.

This chain links TRBV10-1 with TRBJ1-5; the D is unclear. Trimming cost V 7 bases and J 5 bases, with 9 bases left between them. CDR1 is WNHNN, CDR2 SYGVQD, per germline (reference sequence). CDR3 size: 12 residues. The CDR3 loop reads CASMRADQPQHF. The CDR3 DNA reads TGCGCCAGCATGAGGGCAGATCAGCCCCAGCATTTT.

The gene calls are TRBV7-2 and TRBJ1-1, with D possibly matching TRBD1 (5 bases). From germline, CDR1 is SGHTA and CDR2 FQGNSA. This CDR3 is 13 amino acids long. V was trimmed by 6 bases and J by 6 bases, leaving 14 bases between them. The CDR3 is CASSTIRGAEAFF. Here the CDR3 DNA reads TGTGCCAGCAGTACTATTCGGGGGGCTGAAGCTTTCTTT.

This chain joins TRBV5-6 and TRBJ1-1; 9 bases line up with TRBD1. Trimming cost V 3 bases and J 6 bases; bases outside gene matches: 3. CDR3 size: 13 residues. CDR1 and CDR2 from the germline V gene are SGHDT and YYEEEE. DNA for the CDR3: TGTGCCAGCAGCTGGGACAGGGACTCTGAAGCTTTCTTT. As protein: CASSWDRDSEAFF.

This chain joins TRBV5-4 and TRBJ1-1; D is unresolved. The V end lost 4 bases, the J end lost 6 bases, and 16 bases lay between the germline ends. Germline CDR1 is SGHNT and CDR2 is YYREEE (reference sequence). The CDR3 extends over 14 amino acids. The CDR3 loop reads CASSPVNANSEAFF. The DNA of the CDR3 is TGTGCCAGCAGCCCCGTTAATGCCAACTCTGAAGCTTTCTTT.

The V gene is TRBV11-2, the J gene TRBJ1-1; D is unclear. V dropped 0 bases and J dropped 0 bases, with 2 bases sitting between them. Per the germline V gene, CDR1 is SGHAT and CDR2 is FQNNGV. The CDR3 has 13 residues. The CDR3 here is CASSLDMNTEAFF. The DNA for the CDR3 is TGTGCCAGCAGCTTAGACATGAACACTGAAGCTTTCTTT.

CDR3: CASSFNRQVEQYF. Written as DNA, the CDR3 is TGTGCCAGCTCATTCAATAGACAGGTTGAGCAGTACTTC. V usage is TRBV18 and J usage is TRBJ2-7; D may be TRBD1 (6 bases). The germline CDR1 and CDR2 sequences are KGHSH and LQKENI. The CDR3 sequence is 13 residues long. Trimming removed 5 bases at V and 7 bases at J, with 15 bases between. The whole variable domain, remainder taken from reference TRBV18 and TRBJ2-7, is NAGVMQNPRHLVRRRGQEARLRCSPMKGHSHVYWYRQLPEEGLKFMVYLQKENIIDESGMPKERFSAEFPKEGPSILRIQQVVRGDSAAYFCASSFNRQVEQYFGPGTRLTVT.

The rearrangement joins TRBV7-9 to TRBJ2-6; D remains unclear. The length of the CDR3 is 16 residues. Trimming took off 2 bases at V and 0 bases at J, with 8 bases between the two ends. The V gene's germline CDR1 is SEHNR and CDR2 FQNEAQ (reference sequence). CDR3 residues: CASSLILSSGANVLTF. CDR3 in DNA: TGTGCCAGCAGCTTAATTCTCAGCTCTGGGGCCAACGTCCTGACTTTC.

This clone was seen only a few times. J is TRBJ2-7 and V is TRBV5-4, with TRBD1 matching over 9 bases. The CDR3 spans 16 residues. The J segment lost 0 bases and the V segment lost 4 bases, leaving 8 bases of the junction unmatched. Germline loops: CDR1 SGHNT, CDR2 YYREEE (reference sequence). DNA of the CDR3: TGTGCCAGCAGCCCCGGGCCGGGACAGGGCTCCTACGAGCAGTACTTC. It yields the protein CASSPGPGQGSYEQYF.

This chain uses TRBV2 with TRBJ1-2; TRBD1 matches 8 bases. Germline lookup yields CDR1 SNHLY and CDR2 FYNNEI. CDR3 length: 15 residues. Trimming removed 6 bases from V and 2 bases from J; junction bases left unmatched: 8. CDR3 sequence reads: CASRVDGTGNYGYTF. CDR3 sequence (DNA): TGTGCCAGCAGAGTAGACGGGACAGGCAACTATGGCTACACCTTC.

This chain uses TRBV6-6 with TRBJ1-5; no clear D. Trimming pared 10 bases from V and 4 bases from J, leaving 11 bases between. Per germline, CDR1 MNHNY and CDR2 SVGAGI (reference sequence). The CDR3 runs 12 residues. In DNA, the CDR3 is TGTGCCACCCGGACGGGGAATCAGCCCCAGCATTTT. Translating it yields CATRTGNQPQHF.

The gene calls are TRBV19 and TRBJ2-3, with 9 bases that match TRBD2. Per the germline V gene, CDR1 is LNHDA and CDR2 is SQIVND (reference sequence). Trimming cost V 5 bases and J 5 bases; bases outside gene matches: 8. The CDR3 has 15 residues. The CDR3 is CASSLSGRNIDTQYF. The CDR3, as DNA: TGTGCCAGTAGTCTTAGCGGGAGAAATATAGATACGCAGTATTTT.

This chain uses TRBV5-4 with TRBJ2-7; TRBD2 might be the D (5 bases). V lost 0 bases, J lost 3 bases, and 13 bases lay in between. Germline V CDR1 and CDR2: SGHNT, YYREEE (reference sequence). This CDR3 contains 15 residues. CDR3 region: CASSLATGLLYEQYF. CDR3 sequence (DNA): TGTGCCAGCAGCTTGGCTACCGGACTTCTCTACGAGCAGTACTTC.

This chain connects TRBV7-2 to TRBJ2-2; a weak D match, TRBD1 (6 bases). Germline assignment: CDR1 SGHTA and CDR2 FQGNSA. The CDR3 runs 18 residues. Trimming took 4 bases from V and 7 from J, leaving 25 bases between them. CDR3 residues: CASSWTRFGGGGGGELFF. The CDR3 nucleotides read TGTGCCAGCAGCTGGACTCGCTTCGGTGGGGGCGGTGGCGGGGAGCTGTTTTTT.

The chain employs TRBV7-2 and TRBJ2-1; D remains unclear. The CDR3 is made up of 14 amino acids. Looked up from germline, CDR1 is SGHTA and CDR2 is FQGNSA. V was clipped by 5 bases and J by 2 bases, with 10 bases between them. The CDR3 spells CASSPGRTYNEQFF. In DNA, the CDR3 is TGTGCCAGCAGCCCCGGTCGAACCTACAATGAGCAGTTCTTC.

The chain combines TRBV28 with TRBJ1-2; TRBD1 might be the D (5 bases). The V gene lost 5 bases and the J gene lost 4 bases, with 11 bases spanning the gap. The CDR3 length is 13 residues. Germline assignment: CDR1 MDHEN and CDR2 SYDVKM. In nucleotides, the CDR3 is TGTGCCAGCAGTCCGACAGATTTCTATGGCTACACCTTC. Its protein is CASSPTDFYGYTF.

The chain joins TRBV12-3 or TRBV12-4 to TRBJ1-1; D possibly corresponds to TRBD1 (6 bases). This CDR3 has 13 amino acids. V was clipped by 6 bases and J by 5 bases, with 13 bases between them. The CDR3 DNA is TGTGCCAGCAGCCCGGTAGGGGGAACTGAAGCTTTCTTT. Amino acids: CASSPVGGTEAFF.